This T cell receptor (beta chain) was recorded in a study of blood T cell repertoires in COVID-19. The overall study: From T cells, B-cell-depleted T cells, or PBMCs came the material, which was cDNA or gDNA.

Original handling: Using reference gene primer amplification, nucleated cell counts were estimated. Produced via immunoSEQ multiplex PCR; TCRdb's table is partial and in-frame only. The DNA gave D and trimming, while V, J and clone size come from that table. The sample consists of about 240,000 clones, approximately 85% of them appearing once. Sequenced material: peripheral blood. The receptor comes from a woman between 70 and 85 years old with acute or convalescent COVID-19.

The CDR3 loop reads CASSLLAAETQYF. CDR3 in DNA: TGTGCCAGCAGCTTACTAGCGGCGGAGACCCAGTACTTC. This chain uses TRBV7-2 with TRBJ2-5; TRBD2 aligns across 7 bases. J lost 5 bases, V lost 2 bases, and 2 bases had no gene match. This CDR3 has 13 residues. The germline V gene encodes CDR1 SGHTA and CDR2 FQGNSA.